A selection of T cell receptor beta chains follows, all from one sample in a study of identical twins. TCRdb reprocessed the 5' RACE reads via MiXCR and lists one record per CDR3 protein. Here the sample spans approximately 190,000 distinct CDR3 sequences, roughly 15% being singletons. The same data also contributed to another study, on T cells expressing NK-cell markers.

Sequenced sample: CD8+ T cells sorted from blood. These receptors all come from a woman between 18 and 30 years old in good health. Each CDR3 is given with its conserved first and last residue. The D gene is left open where the match is weak. Clone size is stated in some rows and not others, as once, few, many or a class when expanded.

clone size,V gene,J gene,D gene,CDR3 protein,CDR3 DNA
NA,TRBV9,TRBJ2-2,NA,CASSVSRTTNTGELFF,TGTGCCAGCAGCGTGTCCCGGACTACGAACACCGGGGAGCTGTTTTTT
many,TRBV27,TRBJ1-1,NA,CASSLRRGLDEAFF,TGTGCCAGCAGTTTACGGCGGGGGCTGGATGAAGCTTTCTTT
few,TRBV6-1,TRBJ2-7,NA,CASSEDLSYEQYF,TGTGCCAGCAGTGAAGATCTCTCCTACGAGCAGTACTTC
few,TRBV6-5,TRBJ2-1,NA,CASRGTGYWAGPNNEQFF,TGTGCCAGCAGGGGGACCGGTTATTGGGCAGGGCCAAACAATGAGCAGTTCTTC
NA,TRBV29-1,TRBJ1-1,TRBD1,CSGETGDTEAFF,TGCAGCGGTGAGACAGGGGACACTGAAGCTTTCTTT
few,TRBV7-6,TRBJ1-1,NA,CASSLGGAYTEAFF,TGTGCCAGCAGCTTGGGAGGGGCGTACACTGAAGCTTTCTTT
many,TRBV10-2,TRBJ2-2,NA,CASSEAGHGELFF,TGCGCCAGCAGTGAGGCGGGGCACGGGGAGCTGTTTTTT
few,TRBV10-3,TRBJ2-7,TRBD1,CAISELGQGEQYF,TGTGCCATCAGTGAGTTGGGACAGGGCGAGCAGTACTTC
many,TRBV9,TRBJ1-2,NA,CASSSRDGYTF,TGTGCCAGCAGCTCAAGGGATGGCTACACCTTC
few,TRBV12-3/TRBV12-4,TRBJ2-7,NA,CASSQPGHHYEQYF,TGTGCCAGCAGCCAACCGGGGCACCACTACGAGCAGTACTTC
NA,TRBV25-1,TRBJ1-1,NA,CATMTGNTEAFF,TGTGCCACGATGACAGGGAACACTGAAGCTTTCTTT
few,TRBV25-1,TRBJ2-6,NA,CASSEGVSGANVLTF,TGTGCCAGCAGTGAAGGAGTCTCTGGGGCCAACGTCCTGACTTTC
many,TRBV7-9,TRBJ2-7,NA,CASSLRQDDRGEQYF,TGTGCCAGCAGCTTAAGACAGGACGACCGCGGCGAGCAGTACTTC
NA,TRBV7-2,TRBJ2-7,NA,CASSLGSETFYEQYF,TGTGCCAGCAGCTTAGGGTCAGAAACATTTTACGAGCAGTACTTC
NA,TRBV3-1,TRBJ2-7,TRBD2,CASSSKPAGPYEQYF,TGTGCCAGCAGCTCAAAGCCAGCGGGACCCTACGAGCAGTACTTC
NA,TRBV12-5,TRBJ2-6,NA,CASGLLWGDPLSGANVLTF,TGTGCTAGTGGTTTGTTATGGGGGGACCCCCTCTCTGGGGCCAACGTCCTGACTTTC
NA,TRBV20-1,TRBJ1-2,TRBD1,CSAPTTGPDGYTF,TGCAGTGCGCCGACGACAGGGCCTGATGGCTACACCTTC
NA,TRBV2,TRBJ2-5,TRBD2,CASSEWGLAGSRQETQYF,TGTGCCAGCAGTGAATGGGGACTAGCGGGAAGCCGGCAAGAGACCCAGTACTTC
NA,TRBV6-1,TRBJ2-1,TRBD2,CASGLAGDSNEQFF,TGTGCCAGCGGGCTAGCGGGAGACTCCAATGAGCAGTTCTTC
NA,TRBV11-2,TRBJ2-3,TRBD2,CASIGLAGGGGTDTQYF,TGTGCCAGCATAGGACTAGCGGGAGGAGGTGGCACAGATACGCAGTATTTT
NA,TRBV20-1,TRBJ2-1,NA,CSARGGGKTYNEQFF,TGCAGTGCTAGAGGGGGCGGGAAGACCTACAATGAGCAGTTCTTC
few,TRBV4-3,TRBJ2-2,NA,CASSQYGATGELFF,TGCGCCAGCAGCCAATACGGCGCAACCGGGGAGCTGTTTTTT
NA,TRBV12-3/TRBV12-4,TRBJ2-1,TRBD2,CASSLEVTSGPSSYNEQFF,TGTGCCAGCAGTTTAGAGGTGACTAGCGGCCCCAGCTCCTACAATGAGCAGTTCTTC
NA,TRBV6-2/TRBV6-3,TRBJ2-1,TRBD2,CASSPQRERHNEQFF,TGTGCCAGCAGTCCACAGCGGGAGAGGCACAATGAGCAGTTCTTC
few,TRBV7-9,TRBJ1-2,NA,CASSPPEQRNGYTF,TGTGCCAGCAGCCCTCCAGAGCAGAGAAACGGCTACACCTTC
NA,TRBV12-3/TRBV12-4,TRBJ2-5,TRBD2,CASSFSAGGTGETQYF,TGTGCCAGCAGTTTTTCCGCGGGGGGCACCGGAGAGACCCAGTACTTC
NA,TRBV3-1,TRBJ2-7,TRBD2,CASSRLPGRAGEQYF,TGTGCCAGCAGCCGACTTCCGGGCCGAGCGGGAGAGCAGTACTTC
few,TRBV7-2,TRBJ2-3,TRBD2,CASSLPGLALDTQYF,TGTGCCAGCAGCTTACCGGGACTAGCGCTGGATACGCAGTATTTT
NA,TRBV29-1,TRBJ2-1,NA,CSVEGRWNEQFF,TGCAGCGTTGAAGGGAGGTGGAATGAGCAGTTCTTC
NA,TRBV10-3,TRBJ1-2,NA,CAISESASYTF,TGTGCCATCAGTGAGTCGGCATCCTACACCTTC
few,TRBV11-3,TRBJ2-3,NA,CASSSPRGGADTQYF,TGTGCCAGCAGCTCACCTAGGGGGGGTGCAGATACGCAGTATTTT
few,TRBV29-1,TRBJ1-1,TRBD1,CSVEGQGDTEAFF,TGCAGCGTTGAAGGACAGGGAGATACTGAAGCTTTCTTT
NA,TRBV7-6,TRBJ2-2,NA,CASSPNWGELFF,TGTGCCAGCAGCCCTAACTGGGGGGAGCTGTTTTTT
NA,TRBV5-4,TRBJ1-6,NA,CASSLSGAGSPLHF,TGTGCCAGCAGCTTGTCAGGGGCGGGTTCACCCCTCCACTTT
NA,TRBV12-3/TRBV12-4,TRBJ2-2,NA,CASSAIPGLTTGELFF,TGTGCCAGCAGTGCCATTCCGGGACTCACAACCGGGGAGCTGTTTTTT
NA,TRBV29-1,TRBJ1-1,NA,CSVVGGPTEAFF,TGCAGCGTTGTCGGGGGACCCACTGAAGCTTTCTTT
NA,TRBV20-1,TRBJ2-7,NA,CSARGLADYEQYF,TGCAGTGCGCGAGGGTTAGCGGACTACGAGCAGTACTTC
few,TRBV6-2/TRBV6-3,TRBJ2-7,NA,CASSWSYEQYF,TGTGCCAGCAGTTGGTCCTACGAGCAGTACTTC
NA,TRBV27,TRBJ2-1,TRBD1,CASSLSWGQGNEQFF,TGTGCCAGCAGTTTATCGTGGGGACAGGGCAATGAGCAGTTCTTC
NA,TRBV6-5,TRBJ1-1,TRBD1,CASSSLGTGGFTEAFF,TGTGCCAGCAGTTCCCTAGGGACAGGGGGCTTTACTGAAGCTTTCTTT
few,TRBV12-3/TRBV12-4,TRBJ2-1,NA,CAIISRSYNEQFF,TGTGCCATCATATCCCGGTCCTACAATGAGCAGTTCTTC
few,TRBV12-3/TRBV12-4,TRBJ2-1,TRBD1,CASSLQGAVNEQFF,TGTGCCAGCTCCTTACAGGGGGCAGTCAATGAGCAGTTCTTC
once,TRBV7-9,TRBJ2-1,TRBD2,CASSRPSGVREQFF,TGTGCCAGCAGTCGTCCTAGCGGGGTCAGGGAGCAGTTCTTC
NA,TRBV6-2/TRBV6-3,TRBJ2-7,NA,CASSFSSRDRDPYEQYF,TGTGCCAGCAGTTTCTCTAGCAGGGATCGGGATCCCTACGAGCAGTACTTC
NA,TRBV25-1,TRBJ2-1,NA,CASTPRRGEVSRNEQFF,TGTGCCAGCACCCCCCGCCGGGGCGAGGTTTCTCGAAATGAGCAGTTCTTC
many,TRBV6-1,TRBJ2-3,NA,CASSPAETSTDTQYF,TGTGCCAGCAGCCCGGCGGAGACTAGCACAGATACGCAGTATTTT
NA,TRBV20-1,TRBJ2-1,TRBD1,CSARDGAGGQFF,TGCAGTGCTAGAGATGGGGCAGGGGGGCAGTTCTTC
many,TRBV12-3/TRBV12-4,TRBJ2-4,NA,CASTEGNIQYF,TGTGCCAGCACTGAAGGAAACATTCAGTACTTC
few,TRBV9,TRBJ2-3,TRBD2,CASSSSSGGAGDTQYF,TGTGCCAGCAGCAGCAGTAGCGGGGGGGCGGGAGATACGCAGTATTTT
few,TRBV4-3,TRBJ2-1,TRBD1,CASSQNRGPDEQFF,TGCGCCAGCAGCCAAAACAGGGGGCCCGATGAGCAGTTCTTC
NA,TRBV27,TRBJ1-5,NA,CASSLGRDNQPQHF,TGTGCCAGCAGTTTGGGGCGGGACAATCAGCCCCAGCATTTT
many,TRBV12-3/TRBV12-4,TRBJ2-3,TRBD2,CASSFGLAGGDTQYF,TGTGCCAGCAGTTTTGGACTAGCGGGAGGAGATACGCAGTATTTT
NA,TRBV27,TRBJ2-3,NA,CASSPWGGWEDTQYF,TGTGCCAGCAGCCCATGGGGAGGATGGGAAGATACGCAGTATTTT
NA,TRBV10-2,TRBJ2-7,NA,CASSYYFYEQYF,TGCGCCAGCAGTTACTACTTCTACGAGCAGTACTTC
few,TRBV29-1,TRBJ2-1,TRBD1,CSVDRVTQLNEQFF,TGCAGCGTGGACAGGGTAACTCAATTGAATGAGCAGTTCTTC
NA,TRBV7-3,TRBJ2-7,TRBD2,CASSLSPLPGGGASYEQYF,TGTGCCAGCAGCTTATCCCCCCTCCCGGGCGGGGGTGCTTCCTACGAGCAGTACTTC
NA,TRBV7-8,TRBJ2-5,NA,CASSLEGWQETQYF,TGTGCCAGCAGCTTAGAGGGTTGGCAAGAGACCCAGTACTTC
NA,TRBV3-1,TRBJ2-3,NA,CASSQLFPGKADTQYF,TGTGCCAGCAGCCAACTGTTTCCGGGGAAAGCAGATACGCAGTATTTT